Presented here are 9 T cell receptor beta chains from one specimen sequenced in a study of T cells after yellow fever vaccination. TCRdb redid the calling of the 5' RACE reads with MiXCR, one entry per CDR3 protein. The sample yields some 300,000 distinct CDR3 sequences, approximately 10% seen once. The source material was CD4+ T cells sorted from PBMCs, sampled 5 days after the yellow fever booster vaccination. All receptors derive from a man between 18 and 29 years old who received the YFV17D yellow fever vaccine.

The chain's CDR3 is CSVQAPGVYGYTF. The CDR3 coding sequence is TGCAGCGTTCAAGCTCCAGGTGTCTATGGCTACACCTTC. V usage is TRBV29-1 and J usage is TRBJ1-2, with D uncertain. Per germline, CDR1 SQVTM and CDR2 ANQGSEA. This CDR3 region has 13 residues. V was pared by 5 bases and J by 4 bases, with 14 bases between.

The chain is built from TRBV5-1 and TRBJ2-3; unclear D gene. The V and J ends lost 0 bases and 4 bases respectively, with 12 bases between them. The CDR3 spans 15 residues. From germline, CDR1 is SGHRS and CDR2 YFSETQ. The CDR3 reads CASSLVPGGADTQYF. The CDR3 region has the DNA TGCGCCAGCAGCTTGGTACCTGGTGGGGCAGATACGCAGTATTTT. The full variable domain, with the rest looked up from reference TRBV5-1 and TRBJ2-3, is KAGVTQTPRYLIKTRGQQVTLSCSPISGHRSVSWYQQTPGQGLQFLFEYFSETQRNKGNFPGRFSGRQFSNSRSEMNVSTLELGDSALYLCASSLVPGGADTQYFGPGTRLTVL.

This clonotype was recorded at least ten times. The chain has TRBV14 and TRBJ2-2; D possibly corresponds to TRBD1 (5 bases). Germline lookup yields CDR1 SGHDN and CDR2 FVKESK. Between the trimmed V and J ends, which lost 1 base and 4 bases, there was a span of 10 bases. This CDR3 is 15 amino acids long. CDR3 sequence (DNA): TGTGCCAGCAGCCAAGTATTAACAGGCACCGGGGAGCTGTTTTTT. This translates into CASSQVLTGTGELFF.

The CDR3 nucleotides read TGCGCCAGCAGCCCCGACATGGACAGGGAATATGGCTACACCTTC. Its translation: CASSPDMDREYGYTF. The V gene is TRBV5-1, the J gene TRBJ1-2; TRBD1 aligns across 8 bases. The junction had 10 bases not matched to a gene; V was cut back by 4 bases and J by 5 bases. CDR1 SGHRS and CDR2 YFSETQ come from the germline V gene. This CDR3 comprises 15 residues.

The rearrangement uses TRBV18 and TRBJ1-1; no reliable D call. The CDR3 is 13 residues long. Trimming removed 10 bases from V and 3 bases from J, with 15 bases in between. The germline V gene has CDR1 KGHSH and CDR2 LQKENI. The CDR3 region is CATGRGPDTEAFF. Here the CDR3 DNA reads TGTGCCACCGGACGGGGTCCCGACACTGAAGCTTTCTTT.

The table lists this clonotype with a few counts. The chain has TRBV15 and TRBJ2-7; D is ambiguous. Germline values: CDR1 LNHNV, CDR2 YYDKDF (reference sequence). V lost 0 bases and J 3 bases, leaving 6 bases between the germline ends. This CDR3 is built from 13 residues. The CDR3 sequence is CATSRDRNYEQYV. Written as DNA, the CDR3 is TGTGCCACCAGCAGAGACCGCAACTACGAGCAGTACGTC.

The J gene is TRBJ2-7, the V gene TRBV18; D is perhaps TRBD2 (6 bases). This CDR3 region has 14 residues. Germline V CDR1 and CDR2: KGHSH, LQKENI. V was cut by 6 bases and J by 0 bases, with 12 bases left in between. For the CDR3, the DNA is TGTGCCAGCTCCCCGGGGCGGGGCTCCTACGAGCAGTACTTC. Amino acids: CASSPGRGSYEQYF.

V is TRBV7-9 and J is TRBJ2-5; 7 nucleotides align to TRBD2. The CDR3 runs 15 residues. Germline V gene lookup returns CDR1 SEHNR and CDR2 FQNEAQ (reference sequence). V gave up 2 bases and J gave up 1 base; unmatched junction bases: 4. CDR3 loop: CASSLWGGLQETQYF. The DNA for the CDR3 is TGTGCCAGCAGCTTATGGGGGGGACTCCAAGAGACCCAGTACTTC.

This clonotype was observed a handful of times. The chain carries TRBV6-6 and TRBJ1-5, with TRBD1 identical over 9 bases. With V trimmed by 6 bases and J by 9 bases, 12 bases remained unmatched. This CDR3 is built from 15 residues. The germline gives CDR1 MNHNY, CDR2 SVGAGI (reference sequence). The CDR3 loop reads CASSPQGAYQWPQHF. The CDR3 DNA follows: TGTGCCAGCAGCCCACAGGGGGCTTATCAGTGGCCCCAGCATTTT.